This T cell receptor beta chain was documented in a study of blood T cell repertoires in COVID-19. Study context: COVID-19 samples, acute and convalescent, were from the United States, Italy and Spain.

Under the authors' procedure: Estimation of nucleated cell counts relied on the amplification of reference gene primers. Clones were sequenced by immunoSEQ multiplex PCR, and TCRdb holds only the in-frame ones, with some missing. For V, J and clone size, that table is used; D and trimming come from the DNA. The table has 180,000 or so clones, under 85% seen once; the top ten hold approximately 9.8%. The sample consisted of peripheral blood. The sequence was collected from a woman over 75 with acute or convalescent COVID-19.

The CDR3 region is CASSLGISQRGEQYF. Written as DNA, the CDR3 is TGCGCCAGCAGCTTGGGGATTAGCCAAAGAGGCGAGCAGTACTTC. This rearrangement joins TRBV5-1 to TRBJ2-7; no firm D call. The CDR3 is 15 residues long. Trimming left V 0 bases short and J 6 bases short, with 16 bases between. CDR1 SGHRS and CDR2 YFSETQ come from the germline V gene.